This T cell receptor (beta chain) was retrieved from a study of response to subunit inactivated influenza vaccine. MiXCR was run by TCRdb on the RT-PCR reads, yielding one entry per CDR3 protein. The table has about 780,000 distinct CDR3 sequences, approximately 18% seen once. Study-level points and caveats: Each seasonal influenza vaccination, the authors suggested, recruits few new T cells.

The CDR3 runs to 16 residues. The V gene end was trimmed by 5 bases and the J gene end by 2 bases; junction bases not matched to a gene: 6. The germline CDR1 and CDR2 sequences are MNHEY and SVGAGI. On this clonotype itself: Its target is unknown.

The clonotype originates from a man aged 50 to 59 who received an inactivated influenza vaccine. The chain is built from TRBV6-5 and TRBJ2-7, with TRBD2 identical over 13 bases. The sample in question was PBMCs from blood, obtained about 5 days after vaccination. The CDR3 DNA is TGTGCCAGCAGTACTCCCGGGACTAGCGGGACCTACGAGCAGTACTTC. This sequence encodes CASSTPGTSGTYEQYF.